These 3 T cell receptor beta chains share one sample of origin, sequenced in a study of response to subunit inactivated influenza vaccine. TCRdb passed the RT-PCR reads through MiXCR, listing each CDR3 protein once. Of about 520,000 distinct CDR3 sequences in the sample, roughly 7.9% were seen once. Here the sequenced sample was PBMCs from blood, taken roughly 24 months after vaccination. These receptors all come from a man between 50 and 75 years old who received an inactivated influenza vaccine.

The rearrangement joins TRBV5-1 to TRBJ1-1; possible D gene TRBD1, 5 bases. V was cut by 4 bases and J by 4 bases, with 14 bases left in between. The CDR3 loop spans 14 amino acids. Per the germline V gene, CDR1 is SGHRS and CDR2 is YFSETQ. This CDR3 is CASSPDGGATEAFF. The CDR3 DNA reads TGCGCCAGCAGCCCGGACGGAGGGGCCACTGAAGCTTTCTTT.

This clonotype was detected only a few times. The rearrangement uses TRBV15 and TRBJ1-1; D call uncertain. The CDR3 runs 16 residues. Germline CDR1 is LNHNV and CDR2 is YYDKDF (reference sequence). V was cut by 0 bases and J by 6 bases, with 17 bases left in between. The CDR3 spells CATSREGGGNEAEAFF. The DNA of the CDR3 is TGTGCCACCAGCAGAGAGGGTGGCGGGAACGAGGCTGAAGCTTTCTTT.

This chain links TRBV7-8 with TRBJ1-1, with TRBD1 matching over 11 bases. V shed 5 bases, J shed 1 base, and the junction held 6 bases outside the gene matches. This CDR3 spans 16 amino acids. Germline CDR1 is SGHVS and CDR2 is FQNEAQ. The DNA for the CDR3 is TGTGCCAGCAGCCCCCGGACAGGGGGCCAGAACACTGAAGCTTTCTTT. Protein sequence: CASSPRTGGQNTEAFF.